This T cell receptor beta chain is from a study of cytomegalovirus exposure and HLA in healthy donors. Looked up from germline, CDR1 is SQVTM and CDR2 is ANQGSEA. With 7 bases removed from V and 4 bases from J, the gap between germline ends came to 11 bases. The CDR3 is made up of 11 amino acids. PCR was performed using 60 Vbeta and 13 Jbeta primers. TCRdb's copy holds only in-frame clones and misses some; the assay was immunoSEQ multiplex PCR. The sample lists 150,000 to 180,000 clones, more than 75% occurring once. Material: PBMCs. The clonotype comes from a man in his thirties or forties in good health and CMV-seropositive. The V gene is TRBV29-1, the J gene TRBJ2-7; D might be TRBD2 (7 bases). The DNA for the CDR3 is TGCAGCGCTAGGGGGGGTTACGAGCAGTACTTC. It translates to CSARGGYEQYF.